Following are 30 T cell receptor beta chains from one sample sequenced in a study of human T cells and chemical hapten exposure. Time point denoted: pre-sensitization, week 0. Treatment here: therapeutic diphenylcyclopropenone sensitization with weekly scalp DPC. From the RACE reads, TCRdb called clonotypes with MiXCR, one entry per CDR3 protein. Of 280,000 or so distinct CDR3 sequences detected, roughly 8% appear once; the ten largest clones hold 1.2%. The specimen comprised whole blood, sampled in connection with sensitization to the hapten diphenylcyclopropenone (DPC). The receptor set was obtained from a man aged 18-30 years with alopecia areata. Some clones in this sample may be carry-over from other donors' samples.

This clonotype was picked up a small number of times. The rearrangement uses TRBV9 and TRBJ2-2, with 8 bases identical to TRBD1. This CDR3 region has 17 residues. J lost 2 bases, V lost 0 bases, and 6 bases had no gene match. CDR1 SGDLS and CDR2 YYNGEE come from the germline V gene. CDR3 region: CASSVAPGGFNTGELFF. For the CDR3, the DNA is TGTGCCAGCAGCGTAGCTCCAGGGGGCTTTAACACCGGGGAGCTGTTTTTT.

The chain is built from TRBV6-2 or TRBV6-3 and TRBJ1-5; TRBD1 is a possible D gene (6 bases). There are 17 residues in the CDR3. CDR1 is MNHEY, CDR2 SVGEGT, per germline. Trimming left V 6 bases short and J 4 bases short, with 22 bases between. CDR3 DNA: TGTGCCAGCAGCCCCTTGCAGGGGCGCGTAGGGAATCAGCCCCAGCATTTT. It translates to CASSPLQGRVGNQPQHF.

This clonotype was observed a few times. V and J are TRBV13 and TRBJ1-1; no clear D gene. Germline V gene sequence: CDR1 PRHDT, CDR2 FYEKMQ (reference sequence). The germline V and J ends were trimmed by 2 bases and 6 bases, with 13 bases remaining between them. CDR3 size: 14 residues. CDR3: CASSLLQRGAEAFF. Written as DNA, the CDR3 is TGTGCCAGCAGCTTATTACAGCGTGGCGCTGAAGCTTTCTTT. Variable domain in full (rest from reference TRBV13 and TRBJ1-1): AAGVIQSPRHLIKEKRETATLKCYPIPRHDTVYWYQQGPGQDPQFLISFYEKMQSDKGSIPDRFSAQQFSDYHSELNMSSLELGDSALYFCASSLLQRGAEAFFGQGTRLTVV.

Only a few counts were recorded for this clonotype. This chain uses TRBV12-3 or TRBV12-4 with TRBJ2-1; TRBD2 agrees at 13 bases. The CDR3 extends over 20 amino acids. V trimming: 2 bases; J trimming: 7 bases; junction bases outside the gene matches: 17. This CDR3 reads CASSLTGRLPGTSGVNEQFF. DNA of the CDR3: TGTGCCAGCAGTTTAACAGGGAGGCTTCCCGGGACTAGCGGGGTAAATGAGCAGTTCTTC.

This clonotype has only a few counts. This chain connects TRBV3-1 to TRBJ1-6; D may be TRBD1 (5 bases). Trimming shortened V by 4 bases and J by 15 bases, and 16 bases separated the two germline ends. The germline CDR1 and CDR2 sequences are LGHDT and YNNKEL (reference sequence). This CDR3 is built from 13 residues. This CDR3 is CASSPRGGKDLHF. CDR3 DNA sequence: TGTGCCAGCAGCCCCCGGGGGGGGAAGGACCTCCACTTT.

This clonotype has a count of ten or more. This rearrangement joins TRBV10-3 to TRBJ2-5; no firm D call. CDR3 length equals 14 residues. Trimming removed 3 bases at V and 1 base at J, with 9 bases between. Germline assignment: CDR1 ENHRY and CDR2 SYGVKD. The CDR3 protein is CAISESQLQETQYF. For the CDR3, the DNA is TGTGCCATCAGTGAAAGCCAACTCCAAGAGACCCAGTACTTC.

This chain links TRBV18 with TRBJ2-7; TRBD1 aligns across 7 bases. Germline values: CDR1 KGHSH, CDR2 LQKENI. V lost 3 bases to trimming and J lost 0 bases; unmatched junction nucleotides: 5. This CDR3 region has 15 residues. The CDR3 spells CASSPDRSSSYEQYF. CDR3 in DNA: TGTGCCAGCTCACCGGACAGGTCAAGCTCCTACGAGCAGTACTTC.

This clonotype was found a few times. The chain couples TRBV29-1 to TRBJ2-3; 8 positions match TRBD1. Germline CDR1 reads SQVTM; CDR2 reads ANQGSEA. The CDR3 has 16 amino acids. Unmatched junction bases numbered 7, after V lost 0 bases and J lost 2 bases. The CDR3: CSVEDQGAVYTDTQYF. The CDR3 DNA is TGCAGCGTTGAAGATCAGGGGGCGGTGTACACAGATACGCAGTATTTT.

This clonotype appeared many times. For the CDR3, the DNA is TGTGCCAGCAGCTTATCCGTGGAAGAGACCCAGTACTTC. This sequence encodes CASSLSVEETQYF. This sequence joins TRBV7-9 and TRBJ2-5; unclear D gene. Germline V gene lookup returns CDR1 SEHNR and CDR2 FQNEAQ (reference sequence). The CDR3 sequence is 13 residues long. With 2 bases removed from V and 3 bases from J, the gap between germline ends came to 7 bases.

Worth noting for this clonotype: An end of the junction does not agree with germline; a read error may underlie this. CDR3 region: CASSEDRASYNEQFF. CDR3 coding DNA: TGTGCCAGCAGCGAAGACAGGGCTTCCTACAATGAGCAGTTCTTC. The V and J genes are TRBV3-1 and TRBJ2-1; 7 nucleotides agree with TRBD1. Germline values: CDR1 LGHDT, CDR2 YNNKEL (reference sequence). The CDR3 consists of 15 residues.

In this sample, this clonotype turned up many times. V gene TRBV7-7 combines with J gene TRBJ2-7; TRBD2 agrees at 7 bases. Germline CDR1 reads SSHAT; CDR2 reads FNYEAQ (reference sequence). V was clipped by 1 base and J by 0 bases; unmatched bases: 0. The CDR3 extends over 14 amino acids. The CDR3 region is CASSLERDSYEQYF. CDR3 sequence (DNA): TGTGCCAGCAGCTTAGAGCGGGACTCCTACGAGCAGTACTTC.

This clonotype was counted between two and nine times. CDR3 in DNA: TGTGCCAGCTCACCGCAGGGAGGGAATGAGCAGTTCTTC. It encodes CASSPQGGNEQFF. The V gene is TRBV18, the J gene TRBJ2-1; 7 bases agree with TRBD2. The CDR3 consists of 13 residues. The ends lost 3 bases at V and 7 bases at J; junction bases unmatched: 3. CDR1 is KGHSH, CDR2 LQKENI, per germline.

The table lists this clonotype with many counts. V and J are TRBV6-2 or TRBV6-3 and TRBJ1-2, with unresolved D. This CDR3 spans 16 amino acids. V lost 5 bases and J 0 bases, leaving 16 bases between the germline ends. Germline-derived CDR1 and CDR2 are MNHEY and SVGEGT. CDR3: CASSRIGPKANYGYTF. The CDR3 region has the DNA TGTGCCAGCAGTCGCATCGGACCTAAAGCTAACTATGGCTACACCTTC.

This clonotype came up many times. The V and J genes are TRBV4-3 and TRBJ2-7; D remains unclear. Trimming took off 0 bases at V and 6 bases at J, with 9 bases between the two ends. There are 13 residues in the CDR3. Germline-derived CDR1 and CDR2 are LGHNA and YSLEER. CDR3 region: CASSQDLLGEQYF. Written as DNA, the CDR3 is TGCGCCAGCAGCCAAGATCTATTAGGCGAGCAGTACTTC.

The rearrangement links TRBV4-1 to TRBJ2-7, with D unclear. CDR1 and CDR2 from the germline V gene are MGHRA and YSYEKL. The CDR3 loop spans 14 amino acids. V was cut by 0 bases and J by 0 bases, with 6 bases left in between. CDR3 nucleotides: TGCGCCAGCAGCCAAGAGGTTTACTCCTACGAGCAGTACGTC. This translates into CASSQEVYSYEQYV.

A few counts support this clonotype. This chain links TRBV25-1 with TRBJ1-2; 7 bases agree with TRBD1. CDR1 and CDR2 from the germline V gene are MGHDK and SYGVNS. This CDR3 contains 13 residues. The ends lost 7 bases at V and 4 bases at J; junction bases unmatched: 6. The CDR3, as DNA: TGTGCCAGCAACTCGGACAGGCTCTATGGCTACACCTTC. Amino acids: CASNSDRLYGYTF.

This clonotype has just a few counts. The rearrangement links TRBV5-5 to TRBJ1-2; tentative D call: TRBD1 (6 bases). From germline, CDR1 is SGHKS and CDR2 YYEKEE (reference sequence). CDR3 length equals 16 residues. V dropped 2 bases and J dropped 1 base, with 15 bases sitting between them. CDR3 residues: CASSFAGAAFNYGYTF. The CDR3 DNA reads TGTGCCAGCAGCTTTGCGGGGGCCGCCTTTAACTATGGCTACACCTTC. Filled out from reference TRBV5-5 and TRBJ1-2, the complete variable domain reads DAGVTQSPTHLIKTRGQQVTLRCSPISGHKSVSWYQQVLGQGPQFIFQYYEKEERGRGNFPDRFSARQFPNYSSELNVNALLLGDSALYLCASSFAGAAFNYGYTFGSGTRLTVV.

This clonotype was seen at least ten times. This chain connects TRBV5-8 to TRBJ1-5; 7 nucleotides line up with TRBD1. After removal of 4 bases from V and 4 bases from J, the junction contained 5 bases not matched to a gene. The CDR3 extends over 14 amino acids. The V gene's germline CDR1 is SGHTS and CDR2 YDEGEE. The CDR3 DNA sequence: TGTGCCAGCAGCCCTGGGACAGCTAATCAGCCCCAGCATTTT. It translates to CASSPGTANQPQHF.

CDR3 sequence (DNA): TGTGCCAGCAGCCAGAGGGGGCGGGATGGCTACACCTTC. This sequence encodes CASSQRGRDGYTF. The chain carries TRBV7-6 and TRBJ1-2; 7 bases map to TRBD1. Germline loops: CDR1 SGHVS, CDR2 FNYEAQ. Trimming cost V 5 bases and J 6 bases; bases outside gene matches: 6. This CDR3 is 13 amino acids long.

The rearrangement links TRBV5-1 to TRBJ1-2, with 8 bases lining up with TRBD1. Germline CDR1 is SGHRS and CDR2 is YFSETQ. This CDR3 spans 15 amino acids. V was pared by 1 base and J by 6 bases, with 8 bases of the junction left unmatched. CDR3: CASSLRSQGADGYTF. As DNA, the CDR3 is TGCGCCAGCAGCTTGAGGAGCCAGGGGGCGGATGGCTACACCTTC.

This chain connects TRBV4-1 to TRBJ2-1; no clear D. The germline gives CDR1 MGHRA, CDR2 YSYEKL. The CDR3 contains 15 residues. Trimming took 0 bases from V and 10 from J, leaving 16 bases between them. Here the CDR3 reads CASSQEPTSLREQFF. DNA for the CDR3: TGCGCCAGCAGCCAAGAGCCCACGTCCCTGAGGGAGCAGTTCTTC.

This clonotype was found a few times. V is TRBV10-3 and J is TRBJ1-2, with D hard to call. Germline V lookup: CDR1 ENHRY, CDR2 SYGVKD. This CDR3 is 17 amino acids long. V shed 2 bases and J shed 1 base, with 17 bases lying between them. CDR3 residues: CAISEPHPGVDNYGYTF. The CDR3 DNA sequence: TGTGCCATCAGTGAGCCCCACCCCGGGGTCGATAACTATGGCTACACCTTC.

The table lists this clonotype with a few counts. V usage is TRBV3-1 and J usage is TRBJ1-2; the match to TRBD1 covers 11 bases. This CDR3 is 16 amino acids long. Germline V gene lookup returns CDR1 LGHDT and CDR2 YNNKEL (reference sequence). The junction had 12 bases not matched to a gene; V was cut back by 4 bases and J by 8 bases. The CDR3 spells CASSRTWDRGNIGYTF. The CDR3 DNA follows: TGTGCCAGCAGCCGCACCTGGGACAGGGGGAATATCGGCTACACCTTC.

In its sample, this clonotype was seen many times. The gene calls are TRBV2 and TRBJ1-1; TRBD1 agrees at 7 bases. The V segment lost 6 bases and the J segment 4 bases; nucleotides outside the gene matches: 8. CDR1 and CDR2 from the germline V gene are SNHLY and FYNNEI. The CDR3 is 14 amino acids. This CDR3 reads CASSGDRALTEAFF. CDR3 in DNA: TGTGCCAGCAGCGGAGACAGGGCCCTCACTGAAGCTTTCTTT.

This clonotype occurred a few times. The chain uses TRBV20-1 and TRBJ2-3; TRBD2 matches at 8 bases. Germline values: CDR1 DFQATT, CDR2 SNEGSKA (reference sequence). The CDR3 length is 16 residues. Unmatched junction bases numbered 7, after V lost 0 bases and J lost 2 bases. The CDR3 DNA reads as TGCAGTGCTAGAGATGCGGCGCGGGGGGCCACAGATACGCAGTATTTT. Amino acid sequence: CSARDAARGATDTQYF.

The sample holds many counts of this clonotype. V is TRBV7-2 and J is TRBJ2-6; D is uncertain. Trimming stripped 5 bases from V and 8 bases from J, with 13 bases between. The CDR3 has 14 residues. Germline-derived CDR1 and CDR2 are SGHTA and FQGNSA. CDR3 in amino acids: CASSIGEIPNVLTF. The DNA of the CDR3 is TGTGCCAGCAGCATCGGAGAGATACCCAACGTCCTGACTTTC.

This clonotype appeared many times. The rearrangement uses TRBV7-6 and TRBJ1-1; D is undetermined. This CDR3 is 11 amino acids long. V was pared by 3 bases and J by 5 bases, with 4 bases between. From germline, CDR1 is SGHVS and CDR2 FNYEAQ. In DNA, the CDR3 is TGTGCCAGCAGCTTTGGTACTGAAGCTTTCTTT. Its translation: CASSFGTEAFF.

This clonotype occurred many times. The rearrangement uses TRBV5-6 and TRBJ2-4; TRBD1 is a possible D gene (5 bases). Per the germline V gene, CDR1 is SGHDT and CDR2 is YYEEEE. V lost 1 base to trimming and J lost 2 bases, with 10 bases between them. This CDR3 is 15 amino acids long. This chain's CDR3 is CASSLRGSTKNIQYF. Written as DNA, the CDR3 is TGTGCCAGCAGCTTGAGGGGTTCCACCAAAAACATTCAGTACTTC.

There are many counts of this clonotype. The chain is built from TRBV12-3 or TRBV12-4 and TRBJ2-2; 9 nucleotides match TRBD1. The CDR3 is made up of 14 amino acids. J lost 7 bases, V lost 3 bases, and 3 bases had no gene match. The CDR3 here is CASSLRQGGGELFF. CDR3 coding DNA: TGTGCCAGCAGTTTGAGACAGGGGGGCGGGGAGCTGTTTTTT.

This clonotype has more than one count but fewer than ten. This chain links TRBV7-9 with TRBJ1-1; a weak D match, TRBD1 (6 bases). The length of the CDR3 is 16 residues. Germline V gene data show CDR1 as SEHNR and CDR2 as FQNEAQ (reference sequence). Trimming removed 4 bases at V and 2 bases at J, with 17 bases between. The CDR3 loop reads CASSSHTGTPNTEAFF. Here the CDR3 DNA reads TGTGCCAGCAGCTCACATACCGGGACACCCAACACTGAAGCTTTCTTT.